This paragraph covers one TCR beta chain sequence. Its specificity is not known. These data originate in a study of T-cell memory formation after mild COVID-19. Trimming at V came to 2 bases and at J to 9 bases, leaving 5 bases not matched to a gene. Germline CDR1 and CDR2: KGHDR and SFDVKD. The CDR3 contains 13 residues. 5'RACE primed from the constant segment yielded TCR alpha and TCR beta cDNA libraries bearing sample barcodes and UMIs. TCRdb recomputed calls from the 5' RACE reads with MiXCR, one row per CDR3 protein. The repertoire has about 450,000 distinct CDR3 sequences, about 22% of them found once; the top ten carry about an eighth. General observations from the study: Pre-infection memory showed some responding clones, and this suggested that cross-reactive memory joined. Shrinking CD4+ clones were chiefly CM and EM; CD8+ ones were chiefly EMRA.

V and J are TRBV24-1 and TRBJ1-2, with 7 positions matching TRBD1. The sample was PBMCs or a T cell subset sorted from them (not recorded which). The TCR comes from an adult woman who had mild COVID-19 (a few samples of this study predate the infection). Cell type and time point are not known. The CDR3 bases are TGTGCCACCAGTGATTCCAACAGGGGTAGCTACACCTTC. Amino acids: CATSDSNRGSYTF.